Following are 10 T cell receptor beta chains from one sample sequenced in a study of blood T cell repertoires in COVID-19. Data came from immunoSEQ multiplex PCR; TCRdb stores just in-frame clones and leaves some out. Of some 20,000 clones in the sample, roughly 90% are singletons; the top ten hold 8.5% to 14%. Source material: peripheral blood. The source is a human donor in a cohort sampled during active COVID-19.

The chain is built from TRBV6-5 and TRBJ2-3, with D perhaps matching TRBD2 (6 bases). Germline V gene lookup returns CDR1 MNHEY and CDR2 SVGAGI. The CDR3 has 13 residues. This CDR3 is CGAGTGLGDTQYF. CDR3 bases: TGTGGGGCCGGGACTGGCCTTGGGGATACGCAGTATTTT.

This chain uses TRBV2 with TRBJ1-2; D is possibly TRBD1 (6 bases). V lost 8 bases, J lost 4 bases, and 11 bases lay in between. Germline V CDR1 and CDR2: SNHLY, FYNNEI. CDR3 length: 12 amino acids. Here the CDR3 DNA reads TGTGCCAGCGCCGTGGGGGCCTATGGCTACACCTTC. Protein sequence: CASAVGAYGYTF.

The rearrangement joins TRBV19 to TRBJ2-7, with 11 bases fitting TRBD2. This CDR3 is built from 15 residues. The V and J ends lost 5 bases and 10 bases, in that order; junction bases with no gene match: 13. CDR1 is LNHDA and CDR2 is SQIVND in the germline V gene (reference sequence). This CDR3 is CASSAQLAGEFEQYF. The CDR3, as DNA: TGTGCCAGTAGTGCCCAACTAGCGGGGGAGTTCGAACAGTACTTC.

This chain joins TRBV7-6 and TRBJ1-1; D might be TRBD1 (5 bases). CDR1 is SGHVS, CDR2 FNYEAQ, per germline. This CDR3 contains 13 residues. Trimming cost V 5 bases and J 7 bases, with 14 bases left between them. This CDR3 is CASSQGGGDEAFF. In DNA, the CDR3 is TGTGCCAGCAGCCAAGGTGGAGGGGATGAAGCTTTCTTT. The entire variable domain, with the rest obtained from reference TRBV7-6 and TRBJ1-1, is as follows: GAGVSQSPRYKVTKRGQDVALRCDPISGHVSLYWYRQALGQGPEFLTYFNYEAQQDKSGLPNDRFSAERPEGSISTLTIQRTEQRDSAMYRCASSQGGGDEAFFGQGTRLTVV.

This chain links TRBV2 with TRBJ2-5, with TRBD2 identical over 7 bases. V lost 4 bases, J lost 9 bases, and 5 bases stayed unmatched. The length of the CDR3 is 12 residues. Germline values: CDR1 SNHLY, CDR2 FYNNEI. Here the CDR3 reads CASSGAGEAQYF. CDR3 sequence (DNA): TGTGCCAGCAGTGGGGCGGGGGAGGCCCAGTACTTC. The variable domain in full, with the rest retrieved from reference TRBV2 and TRBJ2-5, is EPEVTQTPSHQVTQMGQEVILRCVPISNHLYFYWYRQILGQKVEFLVSFYNNEISEKSEIFDDQFSVERPDGSNFTLKIRSTKLEDSAMYFCASSGAGEAQYFGPGTRLLVL.

In this sample, this clone turned up once. J is TRBJ2-5 and V is TRBV2; 8 bases are a match to TRBD2. The CDR3 has 13 residues. V gave up 6 bases and J gave up 2 bases; unmatched junction bases: 2. The germline V gene has CDR1 SNHLY and CDR2 FYNNEI. The CDR3 DNA is TGTGCCAGCAGAAGCGGGGGTCAAGAGACCCAGTACTTC. Its protein product is CASRSGGQETQYF.

This chain uses TRBV3-1 (or the pseudogene TRBV3-2) with TRBJ1-1; D possibly corresponds to TRBD1 (6 bases). CDR1 is LGHDT and CDR2 is YNNKEL in the germline V gene (reference sequence). Trimming pared 2 bases from V and 6 bases from J, leaving 13 bases between. The CDR3 sequence is 14 residues long. The DNA of the CDR3 is TGTGCCAGCAGCCAAAAGGGGGACGGGTCTGAAGCTTTCTTT. It specifies CASSQKGDGSEAFF.

The chain recombines TRBV9 with TRBJ2-1; possible D gene TRBD1, 5 bases. The CDR3 loop spans 16 amino acids. Trimming cost V 4 bases and J 7 bases, with 21 bases left between them. The V gene's germline CDR1 is SGDLS and CDR2 YYNGEE. The CDR3 sequence: CASSQTDTGGDNEQFF. The CDR3 region has the DNA TGTGCCAGCAGCCAGACGGATACAGGTGGGGATAATGAGCAGTTCTTC.

The chain carries TRBV6-5 and TRBJ1-1; no firm D call. V was clipped by 4 bases and J by 10 bases, with 13 bases between them. The CDR3 spans 12 residues. Germline CDR1 MNHEY, CDR2 SVGAGI. This CDR3 reads CASSSSPQIAFF. CDR3 nucleotide sequence: TGTGCCAGCAGTTCCTCTCCCCAGATAGCTTTCTTT.

V and J are TRBV13 and TRBJ2-7; 8 nucleotides line up with TRBD1. The CDR3 has 15 amino acids. Germline-derived CDR1 and CDR2 are PRHDT and FYEKMQ (reference sequence). Trimming cost V 0 bases and J 3 bases; bases outside gene matches: 4. The CDR3 bases are TGTGCCAGCAGCTTAGGAAGGACAGGGAACTACGAGCAGTACTTC. As protein: CASSLGRTGNYEQYF.